The 16 T cell receptor beta chains listed next were all sequenced from one sample in a study of blood T cell repertoires in COVID-19. Profiled with immunoSEQ multiplex PCR; TCRdb holds only in-frame clones, not every one. The data contain roughly 160,000 clones, roughly 84% of them singletons. The specimen sequenced was peripheral blood. These receptors all stem from a young man with active or convalescent COVID-19.

V is TRBV7-2 and J is TRBJ2-3, with 10 bases matching TRBD2. Germline V gene data show CDR1 as SGHTA and CDR2 as FQGNSA. The CDR3 extends over 16 amino acids. V shed 4 bases and J 6 bases; nucleotides not matched to a gene: 10. The CDR3: CASSSQREGPLDTQYF. As DNA, the CDR3 is TGTGCCAGCAGCTCTCAGCGGGAGGGCCCTCTGGATACGCAGTATTTT.

V is TRBV6-5 and J is TRBJ2-7, with 10 nucleotides matching TRBD2. The germline V gene encodes CDR1 MNHEY and CDR2 SVGAGI. V dropped 6 bases and J dropped 2; count of bases not matched to a gene: 1. The CDR3 is 13 amino acids. The CDR3 protein is CASSLAGAYEQYF. CDR3 DNA sequence: TGTGCCAGCAGCCTAGCGGGGGCCTACGAGCAGTACTTC.

The genes are TRBV30 and TRBJ2-1, with D tentatively TRBD1 (5 bases). V was clipped by 0 bases and J by 6 bases, with 12 bases between them. From germline, CDR1 is GTSNPN and CDR2 SVGIG (reference sequence). The CDR3 runs 14 residues. CDR3 sequence: CAWSVEAGRNEQFF. CDR3 coding DNA: TGTGCCTGGAGTGTCGAGGCAGGGCGCAATGAGCAGTTCTTC.

The rearrangement uses TRBV19 and TRBJ2-7, with D maybe TRBD2 (7 bases). The V and J ends lost 0 bases and 7 bases respectively, with 22 bases between them. CDR3 size: 17 residues. CDR1 and CDR2 (germline): LNHDA, SQIVND (reference sequence). This CDR3 is CASSIDWTARAGVEQYF. The CDR3 region has the DNA TGTGCCAGTAGTATAGACTGGACAGCCAGGGCGGGAGTTGAGCAGTACTTC.

The CDR3 sequence is CATSDAGLAGGHNEQFF. The CDR3 DNA reads TGTGCCACCAGTGACGCGGGACTAGCGGGAGGCCACAATGAGCAGTTCTTC. This rearrangement joins TRBV24-1 to TRBJ2-1; 15 bases map to TRBD2. Germline loops: CDR1 KGHDR, CDR2 SFDVKD. Trimming cost V 4 bases and J 5 bases; bases outside gene matches: 5. The CDR3 spans 17 residues.

The V gene is TRBV7-9, the J gene TRBJ1-1; D is unresolved. The CDR3 consists of 13 residues. The ends were cut back, 5 bases at V and 3 bases at J, with 10 bases in the middle. Per germline, CDR1 SEHNR and CDR2 FQNEAQ (reference sequence). CDR3 residues: CASSTNKDTEAFF. The CDR3 bases are TGTGCCAGCAGCACAAACAAAGACACTGAAGCTTTCTTT.

The CDR3 spells CASQGGTGTYEQYF. Written as DNA, the CDR3 is TGTGCCAGCCAAGGGGGGACAGGGACCTACGAGCAGTACTTC. This chain uses TRBV6-5 with TRBJ2-7, with 9 bases lining up with TRBD1. From germline, CDR1 is MNHEY and CDR2 SVGAGI. The trim removed 8 bases at V and 2 bases at J, leaving 7 bases unmatched. The CDR3 spans 14 residues.

This rearrangement joins TRBV6-1 to TRBJ1-3, with TRBD1 matching 9 bases. This CDR3 spans 17 amino acids. Germline lookup yields CDR1 MNHNS and CDR2 SASEGT. V lost 4 bases and J lost 1; bases outside the gene matches: 8. The DNA for the CDR3 is TGTGCCAGCAGTGCGAACCACAGGGGGCAATCTGGAAACACCATATATTTT. Residues: CASSANHRGQSGNTIYF.

The rearrangement uses TRBV20-1 and TRBJ2-7; 7 bases fit TRBD1. Germline CDR1 DFQATT, CDR2 SNEGSKA (reference sequence). This CDR3 comprises 11 residues. After removal of 6 bases from V and 13 bases from J, the junction contained 12 bases not matched to a gene. The CDR3, as DNA: TGCAGTGCCCCAATCGCCGGGACAGCTTACTTC. Protein sequence: CSAPIAGTAYF.

This clone was found once. V is TRBV7-2 and J is TRBJ2-1; 7 bases align to TRBD2. This CDR3 is built from 16 residues. Germline CDR1 is SGHTA and CDR2 is FQGNSA. Losses at the gene ends were 4 bases for V and 0 bases for J; bases not matched to a gene: 6. CDR3 DNA sequence: TGTGCCAGCAGCTCCACCGGCGGGGGCTCCTACAATGAGCAGTTCTTC. This codes for CASSSTGGGSYNEQFF.

Only one count was recorded for this clone. V usage is TRBV7-8 and J usage is TRBJ2-3; the match to TRBD2 covers 8 bases. The V gene's germline CDR1 is SGHVS and CDR2 FQNEAQ. The CDR3 totals 12 residues. J lost 6 bases, V lost 5 bases, and 1 base had no gene match. The chain's CDR3 is CASSPGGDTQYF. CDR3 bases: TGTGCCAGCAGCCCGGGGGGGGATACGCAGTATTTT.

The chain joins TRBV4-1 to TRBJ1-1; tentative D call: TRBD1 (5 bases). The CDR3 is 15 amino acids. The germline gives CDR1 MGHRA, CDR2 YSYEKL. Trimming left V 0 bases short and J 11 bases short, with 19 bases between. The CDR3 region is CASSQEGGAPTTAFF. DNA of the CDR3: TGCGCCAGCAGCCAAGAGGGAGGGGCACCCACAACGGCTTTCTTT.

The rearrangement links TRBV6-5 to TRBJ2-7; D possibly corresponds to TRBD1 (6 bases). This CDR3 region has 15 residues. In germline, CDR1 is MNHEY, CDR2 SVGAGI. Trimming removed 0 bases from V and 0 bases from J, with 9 bases in between. In nucleotides, the CDR3 is TGTGCCAGCAGTTACTCCAGGGGCCTCTCCTACGAGCAGTACTTC. Its protein is CASSYSRGLSYEQYF.

V is TRBV4-2 and J is TRBJ2-7; tentative D call: TRBD2 (6 bases). This CDR3 contains 19 residues. Germline V gives CDR1 LGHNA, CDR2 YNFKEQ. V dropped 1 base and J dropped 1 base, with 23 bases sitting between them. CDR3 nucleotides: TGTGCCAGCAGCCAAGCTGCCTCGTATGGGGGGTTAGGGTCCTACGAGCAGTACTTC. Its translation is CASSQAASYGGLGSYEQYF.

The gene calls are TRBV12-3 or TRBV12-4 and TRBJ1-2; D is uncertain. This CDR3 comprises 13 residues. V lost 3 bases and J lost 10, with 15 bases in between. The CDR3 DNA sequence: TGTGCCAGCAGTTTTCTGGGGAGAACCTCCTACACCTTC. As protein: CASSFLGRTSYTF.

In this sample, this clone turned up many times. The genes are TRBV7-4 and TRBJ1-5; D ambiguous. CDR1 is SGHVT, CDR2 SQSDAQ, per germline. Trimming stripped 2 bases from V and 5 bases from J, with 4 bases between. The CDR3 has 12 residues. CDR3 DNA: TGTGCCAGCAGCTTACAGGATCAGCCCCAGCATTTT. It translates to CASSLQDQPQHF.